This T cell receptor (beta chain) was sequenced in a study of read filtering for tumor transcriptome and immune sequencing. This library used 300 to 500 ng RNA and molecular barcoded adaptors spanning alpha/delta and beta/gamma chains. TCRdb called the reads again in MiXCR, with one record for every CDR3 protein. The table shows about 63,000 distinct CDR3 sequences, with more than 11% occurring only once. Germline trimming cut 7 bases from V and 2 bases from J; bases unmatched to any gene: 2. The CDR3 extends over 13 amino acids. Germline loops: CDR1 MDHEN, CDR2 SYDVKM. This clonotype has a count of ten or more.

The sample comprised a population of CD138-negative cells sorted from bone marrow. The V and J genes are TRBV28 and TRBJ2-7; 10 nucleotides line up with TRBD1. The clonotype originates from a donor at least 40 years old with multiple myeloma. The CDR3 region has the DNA TGTGCCAGCACCGGGACAGGGGCCTACGAGCAGTACTTC. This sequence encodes CASTGTGAYEQYF.